The 14 T cell receptor beta chains listed next were all sequenced from one sample in a study of cytomegalovirus exposure and HLA in healthy donors (dated 2017 in TCRdb). Preparation of the library involved the immunoSEQ multiplex PCR assay. The multiplex PCR relied on a mix of 60 forward primers for TCR Vbeta segments and 13 reverse primers for TCR Jbeta segments. The table comes from immuneACCESS by way of TCRdb, which keeps in-frame sequences with V and J called. Part of the clones is missing from these tables; in studies checked, under half for an unresolved V gene and the rest for unknown reasons. Across this sample there are some 140,000 clones, with 80% to 85% seen only once. Of the sample, 1% to 1.5% falls within the top ten clones. Specimen: PBMCs. The receptors shown here come from a male donor in good health and CMV-seropositive.

This sequence joins TRBV4-2 and TRBJ2-2; TRBD2 matches at 12 bases. The CDR3 covers 15 residues. The germline V gene encodes CDR1 LGHNA and CDR2 YNFKEQ. Trimming cost V 4 bases and J 3 bases; bases outside gene matches: 0. The CDR3 reads CASSRLAGDTGELFF. The CDR3 nucleotides are TGTGCCAGCAGCCGACTAGCGGGGGACACCGGGGAGCTGTTTTTT.

This clone came up once. The chain links TRBV7-9 to TRBJ2-7; D unresolved. V was shortened by 3 bases and J by 4 bases, with 13 bases between the two germline ends. The CDR3 totals 14 residues. The germline CDR1 and CDR2 sequences are SEHNR and FQNEAQ (reference sequence). The CDR3: CASSFPPHQYEQYF. CDR3 nucleotide sequence: TGTGCCAGCAGCTTCCCCCCCCATCAGTACGAGCAGTACTTC.

This rearrangement joins TRBV2 to TRBJ2-3; D is unclear. V dropped 4 bases and J dropped 0 bases, with 8 bases sitting between them. Germline V gene sequence: CDR1 SNHLY, CDR2 FYNNEI. The CDR3 runs 14 residues. In nucleotides, the CDR3 is TGTGCCAGCAGTGTCCAAGCTAGCACAGATACGCAGTATTTT. Translated, it gives CASSVQASTDTQYF.

V gene TRBV7-9 combines with J gene TRBJ1-3; D call uncertain. Trimming removed 3 bases at V and 7 bases at J, with 16 bases between. This CDR3 region has 15 residues. Germline V gene lookup returns CDR1 SEHNR and CDR2 FQNEAQ (reference sequence). The CDR3 reads CASSFLDTTGNTIYF. CDR3 sequence (DNA): TGTGCCAGCAGCTTCCTCGACACCACCGGCAACACCATATATTTT. Combining the CDR3 with reference TRBV7-9 and TRBJ1-3 gives the whole variable domain DTGVSQNPRHKITKRGQNVTFRCDPISEHNRLYWYRQTLGQGPEFLTYFQNEAQLEKSRLLSDRFSAERPKGSFSTLEIQRTEQGDSAMYLCASSFLDTTGNTIYFGEGSWLTVV.

The rearrangement joins TRBV5-1 to TRBJ2-7, with TRBD1 matching 7 bases. The V segment lost 0 bases and the J segment 3 bases; nucleotides outside the gene matches: 6. The CDR3 contains 15 residues. Germline V gene lookup returns CDR1 SGHRS and CDR2 YFSETQ. This CDR3 is CASSLAQGLVYEQYF. DNA of the CDR3: TGCGCCAGCAGCTTGGCACAGGGGCTAGTCTACGAGCAGTACTTC.

This chain links TRBV19 with TRBJ1-5; D may be TRBD1 (6 bases). V lost 7 bases and J lost 0, with 7 bases in between. The CDR3 has 13 residues. From germline, CDR1 is LNHDA and CDR2 SQIVND (reference sequence). DNA of the CDR3: TGTGCCAGTATAGGGGGTAGCAATCAGCCCCAGCATTTT. Residues: CASIGGSNQPQHF.

The rearrangement links TRBV7-3 to TRBJ1-2, with D possibly being TRBD1 (5 bases). Germline V gene lookup returns CDR1 SGHTA and CDR2 FQGTGA. The CDR3 covers 12 residues. This chain's CDR3 is CASGQVGVGYTF. DNA of the CDR3: TGTGCTAGCGGACAAGTGGGTGTTGGCTACACCTTC.

This clone was counted only a few times. The gene calls are TRBV29-1 and TRBJ2-1; TRBD2 might be the D (7 bases). In germline, CDR1 is SQVTM, CDR2 ANQGSEA. V was trimmed by 1 base and J by 4 bases, leaving 11 bases between them. The CDR3 is 14 amino acids. The CDR3 bases are TGCAGCGTTGAAGGCCGGGGGGCGTACAATGAGCAGTTCTTC. Its protein is CSVEGRGAYNEQFF.

This chain joins TRBV2 and TRBJ2-2; tentative D call: TRBD2 (5 bases). The CDR3 sequence is 14 residues long. The germline V gene encodes CDR1 SNHLY and CDR2 FYNNEI. Between the trimmed V and J ends, which lost 5 bases and 3 bases, there was a span of 10 bases. The CDR3 protein is CASSYTLDTGELFF. CDR3 DNA sequence: TGTGCCAGCAGTTATACACTAGACACCGGGGAGCTGTTTTTT.

The chain recombines TRBV27 with TRBJ2-1; 12 nucleotides align to TRBD2. V lost 5 bases to trimming and J lost 4 bases; unmatched junction nucleotides: 3. This CDR3 is 15 amino acids long. The germline CDR1 and CDR2 sequences are MNHEY and SMNVEV (reference sequence). For the CDR3, the DNA is TGTGCCAGCAGTCTTACTAGCGGGGGGTACAATGAGCAGTTCTTC. Translated, it gives CASSLTSGGYNEQFF.

The chain joins TRBV4-3 to TRBJ1-6, with 9 bases aligning to TRBD1. This CDR3 has 15 residues. The V segment lost 1 base and the J segment 7 bases; nucleotides outside the gene matches: 2. Germline V CDR1 and CDR2: LGHNA, YSLEER. The CDR3 here is CASSQGGQGNSPLHF. The CDR3 coding sequence is TGCGCCAGCAGCCAAGGGGGACAGGGAAATTCACCCCTCCACTTT.

V is TRBV19 and J is TRBJ2-1; no reliable D call. Germline CDR1 and CDR2: LNHDA and SQIVND (reference sequence). CDR3 length: 16 amino acids. V was clipped by 5 bases and J by 0 bases, with 14 bases between them. For the CDR3, the DNA is TGTGCCAGTAGTCTAGGACGTCGGAGCTCCTACAATGAGCAGTTCTTC. Protein sequence: CASSLGRRSSYNEQFF.

The CDR3 region is CASSYLAGVSTDTQYF. The CDR3 DNA reads as TGTGCCAGCAGCTATTTAGCGGGGGTCAGCACAGATACGCAGTATTTT. The chain couples TRBV5-5 to TRBJ2-3; TRBD2 agrees at 9 bases. Germline V CDR1 and CDR2: SGHKS, YYEKEE (reference sequence). V dropped 3 bases and J dropped 0; count of bases not matched to a gene: 5. CDR3 length: 16 residues.

The CDR3: CASSIGAAQTEAFF. The CDR3 DNA reads TGTGCCAGCTCAATAGGGGCGGCGCAGACTGAAGCTTTCTTT. V is TRBV18 and J is TRBJ1-1, with D perhaps TRBD1 (5 bases). This CDR3 spans 14 amino acids. Trimming cost V 5 bases and J 5 bases, with 15 bases left between them. The germline V gene encodes CDR1 KGHSH and CDR2 LQKENI.